This TCR beta chain was retrieved from a study of graft-versus-host responses after intestinal transplantation listed by TCRdb under 2021. Study-wide context: The transplants that recipients received were multivisceral, liver-intestinal, or isolated intestinal. Samples from three later patients were sequenced in-house on an Illumina MiSeq with MiXCR processing rather than by the commercial service. After intestinal transplantation, graft-versus-host and host-versus-graft alloreactive T cell clones in the graft, circulation and bone marrow were tracked using bulk TCR-beta CDR3 sequencing. Donor T cell macrochimerism was defined as a peak of at least 4% donor T cells among recipient peripheral blood mononuclear cells. Alloreactive clones were identified by sequencing pre-transplant mixed lymphocyte reaction products and comparing them with unstimulated pre-transplant donor and recipient T cells. The cohort enrolled 20 to 25 intestinal transplant recipients, one of whom was a retransplant, and a few patients without pretransplant specimens were excluded. All recipients received anti-thymocyte globulin induction followed by maintenance tacrolimus and steroids for approximately 3 years.

This clone appeared once. Base qualities were left out, and no much larger clone turns up one base away. Overall study outcomes, separate from this receptor: Early after transplant, declines in HvG clones were associated with peak levels of circulating GvH clones. The conclusions were limited by the relatively low number and heterogeneity of the intestinal transplant patients. GvH clones were found in recipient bone marrow, and some of the GvH clones appeared earlier in ileal mucosa or blood, which is consistent with an intestinal mucosal origin. In the allografts of patients with donor T cell macrochimerism, GvH to HvG T cell clonal ratios were high.

The germline V gene (reference sequence) specifies SGHNT as CDR1 and YYREEE as CDR2. Its CDR3 holds 15 amino acids, cysteine through phenylalanine. Only the CDR3 region is kept as DNA, spanning 45 bases read in frame from base 1. The V end gives up 9 bases and the J end 7 bases, leaving 14 bases in the junction not matched to a gene. The library relied on the immunoSEQ multiplex PCR assay. For most patients, genomic DNA was isolated with the Qiagen DNeasy Blood and Tissue Kit and sent frozen to Adaptive Biotechnologies for TCR sequencing. For most patients, genomic DNA was subjected to high-throughput TCR-beta CDR3 sequencing by Adaptive Biotechnologies. The authors' analysis ran thus. TCR sequencing data were retrieved from Adaptive's ImmunoSEQ software for some 19 patients, whereas a few other patients were processed with MiXCR and VDJtools. To correct CD4 versus CD8 sorting errors, any sequence found in both subsets at a frequency ratio below 5:1 was removed. CDR3 nucleotide sequences shared between donor and recipient were removed because the origin of such sequences could not be assigned. At least 2-fold expansion over unstimulated cells and a minimum CFSE-low frequency of 0.002% (template counts) or 0.001% (read counts) were required for clones to be classified as alloreactive. Clones were considered mappable if detected in sequenced pre-transplant spleen, lymph node, or MLR CFSE-low populations of the donor or recipient. The cumulative frequency of alloreactive clones was calculated as a percentage of all sequences, weighted by copy number. What TCRdb holds here is the immuneACCESS table cut down to in-frame rearrangements. Part of the clones is not present; checked against another copy, under half of the missing clones reflect an unresolved V gene, and the others are unexplained. Clonal size and the V and J genes are those of that table, whereas D and trimming came from the DNA. This sample gives about 8,600 clones in total; approximately 33% of them show up just once. The ten largest clones add up to just over 5% of the sample.

The time point label on this specimen signifies: cells obtained before transplantation from donor or recipient. Mixed lymphocyte reactions plated around 200,000 CFSE-labeled pre-transplant responders with around 200,000 irradiated violet-dye-labeled stimulators and were cultured for about 6 days. After the mixed lymphocyte reaction, proliferating CD3+CD4+CFSE-low and CD3+CD8+CFSE-low responder cells were FACS-sorted on a BD Influx sorter. The chain uses TRBV5-4 and TRBJ2-1, with 9 junctional bases fitting TRBD2. Sequenced material: alloreactive CD4+ T cells from a mixed lymphocyte reaction culture, taken before intestinal transplant. What the cell subset or site label conveys for this sample: CFSE-low proliferating T cells sorted from roughly six-day pre-transplant mixed lymphocyte reaction (GvH or HvG direction). The sequence was collected from a human patient who received an intestinal transplant. The DNA sequence reads TGTGCCACCCCCGGGGCTAGCGGGGTAAGAAATGAGCAGTTCTTC. Translated, this is CATPGASGVRNEQFF.